These 15 T cell receptor beta chains came from one sample sequenced in a study of blood T cell repertoires in COVID-19. Sequencing was performed with immunoSEQ multiplex PCR; in TCRdb, only in-frame clones are kept and a portion is missing. The sample contains 200,000 or so clones, under 90% of which appear only once. The sample taken for sequencing was peripheral blood. The origin of the receptors is a human donor in a cohort sampled during active COVID-19.

This rearrangement joins TRBV3-1 (or the pseudogene TRBV3-2) to TRBJ2-1; possibly TRBD2 for D (6 bases). V lost 7 bases and J 0 bases, leaving 13 bases between the germline ends. The CDR3 contains 15 residues. Germline V CDR1 and CDR2: LGHDT, YNNKEL (reference sequence). For the CDR3, the DNA is TGTGCCAGCACCAAACGGGGGAGCTCCTACAATGAGCAGTTCTTC. Translation gives CASTKRGSSYNEQFF.

The rearrangement joins TRBV28 to TRBJ1-2, with 7 nucleotides matching TRBD1. The CDR3 contains 18 residues. Germline lookup yields CDR1 MDHEN and CDR2 SYDVKM. V shed 5 bases, J shed 2 bases, and the junction held 17 bases outside the gene matches. The CDR3 bases are TGTGCCAGCAGTCCCCGGTACTATAGGGACAGCCAGAACTATGGCTACACCTTC. The encoded protein is CASSPRYYRDSQNYGYTF.

In this sample, this clone turned up a few times. The chain's CDR3 is CASSLAPSEAGNEQFF. Here the CDR3 DNA reads TGTGCCAGCAGCTTAGCACCTAGTGAAGCTGGCAATGAGCAGTTCTTC. J is TRBJ2-1 and V is TRBV7-8; D ambiguous. The CDR3 has 16 residues. CDR1 SGHVS and CDR2 FQNEAQ come from the germline V gene. V was clipped by 0 bases and J by 6 bases, with 15 bases between them.

CDR3 loop: CASSPGGPQHF. The CDR3 bases are TGTGCCAGCAGCCCCGGAGGACCCCAGCATTTT. The chain uses TRBV5-8 and TRBJ1-5; D not certain. This CDR3 is 11 amino acids long. Germline CDR1 SGHTS, CDR2 YDEGEE. V lost 4 bases to trimming and J lost 10 bases, with 9 bases between them.

The chain links TRBV30 to TRBJ1-4; 7 bases map to TRBD1. From germline, CDR1 is GTSNPN and CDR2 SVGIG (reference sequence). The V segment lost 3 bases and the J segment 7 bases; nucleotides outside the gene matches: 8. This CDR3 has 14 residues. The DNA of the CDR3 is TGTGCCTGGAGATTTCAGGGGGGATTTGAAAAACTGTTTTTT. Protein sequence: CAWRFQGGFEKLFF.

This clone was found once. The J gene is TRBJ2-2, the V gene TRBV10-3, with 7 nucleotides matching TRBD1. Germline V gene data show CDR1 as ENHRY and CDR2 as SYGVKD. V was pared by 4 bases and J by 5 bases, with 10 bases of the junction left unmatched. This CDR3 contains 16 residues. The CDR3 reads CAISGDRVAQTGELFF. The DNA for the CDR3 is TGTGCCATCAGTGGCGACAGGGTCGCTCAAACCGGGGAGCTGTTTTTT.

The chain uses TRBV7-3 and TRBJ2-7, with D possibly matching TRBD1 (5 bases). Looked up from germline, CDR1 is SGHTA and CDR2 is FQGTGA. This CDR3 is 12 amino acids long. The V and J ends lost 7 bases and 2 bases respectively, with 9 bases between them. The CDR3 nucleotides are TGTGCCAGCATGGGGCTTCCCTACGAGCAGTACGTC. Amino acid sequence: CASMGLPYEQYV.

This clone was recorded only once. The chain couples TRBV27 to TRBJ1-1; maybe TRBD1 (6 bases). The CDR3 covers 15 residues. The germline V gene encodes CDR1 MNHEY and CDR2 SMNVEV (reference sequence). The V end lost 8 bases, the J end lost 2 bases, and 18 bases lay between the germline ends. The DNA for the CDR3 is TGTGCCAGCGGCCTGGTGGGGGGGCTAAACACTGAAGCTTTCTTT. It encodes CASGLVGGLNTEAFF.

This sequence joins TRBV7-8 and TRBJ2-7, with D possibly being TRBD1 (6 bases). The CDR3 runs 14 residues. V was shortened by 4 bases and J by 3 bases, with 13 bases between the two germline ends. Germline CDR1 and CDR2: SGHVS and FQNEAQ. The CDR3 loop is CASSSLTGDYEQYV. In nucleotides, the CDR3 is TGTGCCAGCAGCTCCCTGACAGGCGACTACGAGCAGTACGTC.

The DNA for the CDR3 is TGTGCCAGCAGCTCTACAGGACAGGGCGTAGGCTTCTTC. Protein: CASSSTGQGVGFF. The rearrangement joins TRBV7-2 to TRBJ2-1; TRBD1 aligns across 8 bases. Germline V gene lookup returns CDR1 SGHTA and CDR2 FQGNSA. The CDR3 sequence is 13 residues long. V shed 4 bases and J 16 bases; nucleotides not matched to a gene: 12.

V usage is TRBV7-2 and J usage is TRBJ2-4, with 8 bases fitting TRBD2. Looked up from germline, CDR1 is SGHTA and CDR2 is FQGNSA. The CDR3 has 16 residues. Trimming took 4 bases from V and 4 from J; bases not matched to a gene: 9. CDR3 nucleotide sequence: TGTGCCAGCAGCTGGAGACTAGCGCGGTCGAAAAACATTCAGTACTTC. This translates into CASSWRLARSKNIQYF.

The chain combines TRBV9 with TRBJ1-1; a weak D match, TRBD1 (5 bases). The germline gives CDR1 SGDLS, CDR2 YYNGEE. V lost 1 base and J lost 4, with 8 bases in between. This CDR3 has 13 residues. The CDR3 region has the DNA TGTGCCAGCAGCGTAATGGGGCTCACTGAAGCTTTCTTT. This translates into CASSVMGLTEAFF. The variable domain in full, with the rest retrieved from reference TRBV9 and TRBJ1-1, is DSGVTQTPKHLITATGQRVTLRCSPRSGDLSVYWYQQSLDQGLQFLIQYYNGEERAKGNILERFSAQQFPDLHSELNLSSLELGDSALYFCASSVMGLTEAFFGQGTRLTVV.

The J gene is TRBJ2-7, the V gene TRBV4-1; a weak D match, TRBD2 (6 bases). The V end was cut by 4 bases, the J end by 4 bases, with 14 bases between. CDR3 length: 14 residues. The V gene's germline CDR1 is MGHRA and CDR2 YSYEKL. CDR3 in DNA: TGCGCCAGCAGCCCGGGGGTTGGAGGTTACGAGCAGTACTTC. It translates to CASSPGVGGYEQYF.

The gene calls are TRBV7-3 and TRBJ1-6; perhaps TRBD1 as D (5 bases). Trimming shortened V by 1 base and J by 8 bases, and 9 bases separated the two germline ends. The germline V gene has CDR1 SGHTA and CDR2 FQGTGA. The CDR3 is 14 residues long. The DNA for the CDR3 is TGTGCCAGCAGCTTAAGGGGCAGAGATTCACCCCTCCACTTT. This gives the protein CASSLRGRDSPLHF. The variable domain in full, with the rest retrieved from reference TRBV7-3 and TRBJ1-6, is GAGVSQTPSNKVTEKGKYVELRCDPISGHTALYWYRQSLGQGPEFLIYFQGTGAADDSGLPNDRFFAVRPEGSVSTLKIQRTERGDSAVYLCASSLRGRDSPLHFGNGTRLTVT.

CDR3 bases: TGTGCCAGCAGCGTCGAGTCGGCCGGGGAGCTGTTTTTT. This gives the protein CASSVESAGELFF. The chain links TRBV9 to TRBJ2-2; D ambiguous. CDR3 length equals 13 residues. Looked up from germline, CDR1 is SGDLS and CDR2 is YYNGEE. Trimming removed 2 bases from V and 6 bases from J, with 8 bases in between.